This record covers a single T cell receptor (beta chain). Antigen specificity is unknown. Clones were read by immunoSEQ multiplex PCR, and TCRdb kept only the in-frame ones, dropping some. The table records 95,000 to 150,000 clones, approximately 85% of them present only once. Time point meaning: blood 2 weeks post-SBRT. Treatment specified: 15 Gy SBRT to primary tumor, nephrectomy 4 weeks later. Clear cell pathology was present in this patient's renal cell carcinoma. This specimen belongs to a study of radiation and T cells in renal cell carcinoma. Looking at the study overall: Nephrectomy followed 15 Gy stereotactic body radiation by 4 weeks.

Study-level results: In blood, top tumor clones expanded by 2 weeks, shrinking by 4.

Sequenced material: blood, taken from a patient whose treatment included radiotherapy and nephrectomy. The TCR originated in a man in his fifties with renal cell carcinoma.

CDR3 nucleotides: TGTGCCAGCAGCTTAGATGTGGAGAGGGGTTCTAGCGGGCTCAAAGAGACCCAGTACTTC. As protein: CASSLDVERGSSGLKETQYF. The chain joins TRBV11-2 to TRBJ2-5; 8 bases fit TRBD2. Germline V gene lookup returns CDR1 SGHAT and CDR2 FQNNGV. The J segment lost 3 bases and the V segment lost 0 bases, leaving 18 bases of the junction unmatched. The CDR3 is 20 residues long.